This T cell receptor (beta chain) was recorded in a study of blood T cell repertoires in COVID-19. Under the authors' procedure: Reference gene primers were amplified, and this amplification served to estimate nucleated cell counts. Sequencing used immunoSEQ multiplex PCR; TCRdb keeps in-frame clones, though not all of them. V, J and clone size derive from that table, while D and trimming were established from the DNA sequence. The data show roughly 250,000 clones, about three quarters seen once. Germline trimming cut 6 bases from V and 2 bases from J; bases unmatched to any gene: 7. The germline V gene encodes CDR1 SNHLY and CDR2 FYNNEI. The CDR3 spans 15 residues.

This chain uses TRBV2 with TRBJ1-5; TRBD1 matches at 7 bases. This sequence was found in a woman of 80 years or more with acute or convalescent COVID-19. Sequencing was done on a sample of peripheral blood. The chain's CDR3 is CASRSGQLGNQPQHF. The CDR3, as DNA: TGTGCCAGCAGATCGGGACAGTTAGGCAATCAGCCCCAGCATTTT.